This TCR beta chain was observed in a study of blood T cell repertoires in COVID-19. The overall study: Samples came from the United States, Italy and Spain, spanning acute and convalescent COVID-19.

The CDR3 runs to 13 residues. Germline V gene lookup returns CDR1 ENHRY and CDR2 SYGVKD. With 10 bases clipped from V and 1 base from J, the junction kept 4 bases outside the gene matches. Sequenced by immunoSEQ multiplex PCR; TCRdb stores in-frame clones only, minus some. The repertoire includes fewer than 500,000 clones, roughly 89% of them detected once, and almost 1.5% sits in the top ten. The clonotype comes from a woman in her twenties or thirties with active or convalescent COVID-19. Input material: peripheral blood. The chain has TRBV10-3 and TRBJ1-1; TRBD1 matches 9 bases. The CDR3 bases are TGTGCCACTAGGGACAGGGCGAACACTGAAGCTTTCTTT. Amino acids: CATRDRANTEAFF.